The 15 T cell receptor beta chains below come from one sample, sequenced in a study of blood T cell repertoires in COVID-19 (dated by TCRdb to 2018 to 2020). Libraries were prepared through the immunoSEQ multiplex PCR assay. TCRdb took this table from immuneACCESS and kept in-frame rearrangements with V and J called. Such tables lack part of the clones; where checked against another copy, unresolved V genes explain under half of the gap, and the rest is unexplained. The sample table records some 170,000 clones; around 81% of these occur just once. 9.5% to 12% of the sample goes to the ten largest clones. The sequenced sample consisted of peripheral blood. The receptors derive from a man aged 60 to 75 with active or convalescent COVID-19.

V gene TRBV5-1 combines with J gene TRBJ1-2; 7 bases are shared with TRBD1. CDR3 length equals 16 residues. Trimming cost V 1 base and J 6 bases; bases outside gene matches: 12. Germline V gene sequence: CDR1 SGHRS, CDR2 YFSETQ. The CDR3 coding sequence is TGCGCCAGCAGCTTGCAATACCCCGGGACAGAAAATGGCTACACCTTC. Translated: CASSLQYPGTENGYTF.

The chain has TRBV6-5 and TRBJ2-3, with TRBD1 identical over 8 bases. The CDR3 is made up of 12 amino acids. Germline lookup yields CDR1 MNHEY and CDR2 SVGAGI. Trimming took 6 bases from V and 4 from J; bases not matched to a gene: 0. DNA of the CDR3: TGTGCCAGCAGACAGGGGGCAGATACGCAGTATTTT. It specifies CASRQGADTQYF.

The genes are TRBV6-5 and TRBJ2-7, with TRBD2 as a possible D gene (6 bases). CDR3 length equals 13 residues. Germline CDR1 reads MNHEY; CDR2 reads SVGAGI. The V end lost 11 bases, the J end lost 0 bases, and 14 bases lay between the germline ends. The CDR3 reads CAPWGVHSYEQYF. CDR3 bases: TGTGCCCCCTGGGGGGTCCACTCCTACGAGCAGTACTTC.

The CDR3 nucleotides read TGTGCCAGCAGCCAATTTATACTATCCCAGCAGTTCTTC. Translated: CASSQFILSQQFF. The chain has TRBV3-1 (or the pseudogene TRBV3-2) and TRBJ2-1, with D uncertain. The V gene's germline CDR1 is LGHDT and CDR2 YNNKEL (reference sequence). The CDR3 has 13 residues. Trimming pared 2 bases from V and 11 bases from J, leaving 13 bases between.

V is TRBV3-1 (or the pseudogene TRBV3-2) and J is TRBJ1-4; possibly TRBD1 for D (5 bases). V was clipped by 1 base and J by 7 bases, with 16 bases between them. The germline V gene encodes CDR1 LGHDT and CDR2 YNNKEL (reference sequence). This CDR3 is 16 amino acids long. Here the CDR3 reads CASSQGGALRSEKLFF. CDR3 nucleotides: TGTGCCAGCAGCCAAGGGGGCGCCTTAAGAAGTGAAAAACTGTTTTTT.

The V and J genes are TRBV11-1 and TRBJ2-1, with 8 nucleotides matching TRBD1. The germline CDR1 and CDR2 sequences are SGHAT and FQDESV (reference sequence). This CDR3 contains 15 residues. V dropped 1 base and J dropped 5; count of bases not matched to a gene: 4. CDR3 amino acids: CASSLVGQVNNEQFF. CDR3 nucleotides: TGTGCCAGCAGCTTAGTGGGACAGGTAAACAATGAGCAGTTCTTC.

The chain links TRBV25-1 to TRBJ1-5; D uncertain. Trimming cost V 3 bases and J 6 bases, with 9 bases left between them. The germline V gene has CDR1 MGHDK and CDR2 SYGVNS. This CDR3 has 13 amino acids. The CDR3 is CASSEGELQPQHF. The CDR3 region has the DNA TGTGCCAGCAGTGAGGGCGAACTTCAGCCCCAGCATTTT.

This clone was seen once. The CDR3 nucleotides are TGTGCCAGCTCCCGGACAGGGTCCCTACACTACACAGATACGCAGTATTTT. As protein: CASSRTGSLHYTDTQYF. This chain joins TRBV18 and TRBJ2-3; 8 nucleotides agree with TRBD1. Germline CDR1 and CDR2: KGHSH and LQKENI. With V trimmed by 6 bases and J by 2 bases, 13 bases remained unmatched. The CDR3 covers 17 residues.

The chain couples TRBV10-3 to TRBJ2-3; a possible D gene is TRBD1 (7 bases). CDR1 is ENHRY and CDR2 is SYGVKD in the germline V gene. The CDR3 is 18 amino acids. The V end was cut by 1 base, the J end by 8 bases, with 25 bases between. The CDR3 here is CAISEWDSSGGTKGTQYF. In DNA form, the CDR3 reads TGTGCCATCAGTGAGTGGGACAGTAGCGGAGGGACCAAAGGTACGCAGTATTTT.

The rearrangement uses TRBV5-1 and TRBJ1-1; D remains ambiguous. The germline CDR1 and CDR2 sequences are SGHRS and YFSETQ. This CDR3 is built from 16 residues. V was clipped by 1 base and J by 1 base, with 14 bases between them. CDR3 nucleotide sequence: TGCGCCAGCAGCTTGTTCTCGGGTTTGGGGAACACTGAAGCTTTCTTT. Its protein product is CASSLFSGLGNTEAFF.

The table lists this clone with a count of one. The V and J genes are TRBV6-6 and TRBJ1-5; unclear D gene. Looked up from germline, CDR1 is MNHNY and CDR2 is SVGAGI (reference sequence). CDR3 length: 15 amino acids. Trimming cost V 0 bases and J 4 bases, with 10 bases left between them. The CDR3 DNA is TGTGCCAGCAGTTACTCGGTAACAGATAATCAGCCCCAGCATTTT. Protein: CASSYSVTDNQPQHF.

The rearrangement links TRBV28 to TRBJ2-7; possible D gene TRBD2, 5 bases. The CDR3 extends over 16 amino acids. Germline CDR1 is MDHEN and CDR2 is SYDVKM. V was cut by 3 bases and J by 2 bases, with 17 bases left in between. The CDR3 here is CASSFTPSLTPYEQYF. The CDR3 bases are TGTGCCAGCAGTTTCACCCCTAGCCTCACTCCCTACGAGCAGTACTTC.

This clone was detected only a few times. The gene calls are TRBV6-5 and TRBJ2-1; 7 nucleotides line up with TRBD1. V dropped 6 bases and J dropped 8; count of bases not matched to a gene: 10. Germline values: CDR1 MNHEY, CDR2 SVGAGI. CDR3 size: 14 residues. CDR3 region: CASSLQLTGHEQFF. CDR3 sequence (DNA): TGTGCCAGCAGCCTACAGTTGACAGGGCATGAGCAGTTCTTC.

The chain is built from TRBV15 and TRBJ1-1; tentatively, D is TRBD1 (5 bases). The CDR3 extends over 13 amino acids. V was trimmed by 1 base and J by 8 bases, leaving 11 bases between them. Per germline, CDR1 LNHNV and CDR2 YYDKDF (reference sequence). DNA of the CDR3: TGTGCCACCAGCAGAGCTCCAGGGCAAGAAGCTTTCTTT. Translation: CATSRAPGQEAFF.

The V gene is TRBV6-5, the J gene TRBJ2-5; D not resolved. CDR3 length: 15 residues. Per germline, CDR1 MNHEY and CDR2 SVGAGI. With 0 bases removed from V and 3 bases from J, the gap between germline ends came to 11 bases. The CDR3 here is CASSYSIGLEETQYF. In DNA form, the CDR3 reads TGTGCCAGCAGTTACTCGATTGGGCTGGAAGAGACCCAGTACTTC.